The entry that follows covers one T cell receptor (beta chain) sequence. The antigen remains undetermined. One base away lies a much larger clone, so this may be a sequencing read error. Ophthalmopathy cases scored 3 or more on the Clinical Activity Score and 4 or more on NOSPECS grade, with duration below 3 months. PBMCs came from around 10 ml fresh peripheral blood. The germline gives CDR1 WNHNN, CDR2 SYGVQD (reference sequence). Trimming left V 0 bases short and J 7 bases short, with 13 bases between. The CDR3 loop spans 15 amino acids. This specimen comes from a study of T cells in Graves' hyperthyroidism and ophthalmopathy. Study-wide results and limits: A 13 V-J signature model discriminated ophthalmopathy versus stable hyperthyroidism. Peripheral blood also featured most of the thyroid clonotypes expanded above 0.001.

There were TCR beta CDR3 regions amplified from RNA transcripts. First-round RT-PCR targeting the TCR CDR3 was performed with the HTBI primer set. In TCRdb, the multiplex PCR reads were re-called with MiXCR into one record per CDR3 protein. The data show around 600,000 distinct CDR3 sequences, about 16% seen once. The source is a woman between 40 and 50 years old with Graves' ophthalmopathy. The chain couples TRBV10-1 to TRBJ2-1; D may be TRBD1 (6 bases). The sample taken for sequencing was blood. The DNA for the CDR3 is TGCGCCAGCAGTGAGTCAGGGGCACAGGGAAATGAGCAGTTCTTC. The encoded protein is CASSESGAQGNEQFF.